This entry lists 20 T cell receptor beta chains sequenced from one sample in a study of T cells in Graves' hyperthyroidism and ophthalmopathy. Amplified TCR beta CDR3 regions came from RNA transcripts. First-round RT-PCR targeting the TCR CDR3 was performed with the HTBI primer set. MiXCR, run by TCRdb on the multiplex PCR reads, gives a single entry per CDR3 protein. The repertoire holds hundreds of thousands of distinct CDR3 sequences, more than 15% seen once, with 3% to 4% in the top ten. Sample: blood. These receptors all come from a woman between 35 and 50 years old with Graves' ophthalmopathy.

Ten or more counts support this clonotype. This chain links TRBV20-1 with TRBJ2-5; TRBD2 matches at 7 bases. This CDR3 has 14 residues. V shed 6 bases, J shed 5 bases, and the junction held 12 bases outside the gene matches. Per germline, CDR1 DFQATT and CDR2 SNEGSKA (reference sequence). This chain's CDR3 is CSAPAAGVGETQYF. DNA for the CDR3: TGCAGTGCCCCTGCGGCGGGGGTAGGTGAGACCCAGTACTTC.

A few counts support this clonotype. The gene calls are TRBV5-6 and TRBJ1-1; 9 bases agree with TRBD1. This CDR3 region has 17 residues. CDR1 and CDR2 (germline): SGHDT, YYEEEE. The V and J ends lost 5 bases and 4 bases, in that order; junction bases with no gene match: 15. Here the CDR3 reads CASRKTGGGEFGTEAFF. In nucleotides, the CDR3 is TGTGCCAGCAGGAAGACAGGGGGAGGGGAGTTTGGCACTGAAGCTTTCTTT.

This clonotype was seen at least ten times. V is TRBV11-2 and J is TRBJ1-1; TRBD1 is a possible D gene (5 bases). Germline V gene data show CDR1 as SGHAT and CDR2 as FQNNGV. Deletions cut 0 bases from V and 4 bases from J, with 12 bases between. CDR3 length equals 15 residues. The CDR3 coding sequence is TGTGCCAGCAGCTTAGATCTCTTTGGGGGCACTGAAGCTTTCTTT. Translating gives CASSLDLFGGTEAFF.

There are many counts of this clonotype. The gene calls are TRBV18 and TRBJ1-1, with D unresolved. From germline, CDR1 is KGHSH and CDR2 LQKENI. With 1 base removed from V and 1 base from J, the gap between germline ends came to 13 bases. This CDR3 spans 16 amino acids. The CDR3 region is CASSPLWQTKNTEAFF. CDR3 coding DNA: TGTGCCAGCTCACCACTCTGGCAGACGAAGAACACTGAAGCTTTCTTT.

Comments on this clonotype: A read error may produce the germline difference seen at one junction end. This chain uses TRBV5-6 with TRBJ1-4, with a tentative D call TRBD1 (6 bases). CDR3 length equals 17 residues. From germline, CDR1 is SGHDT and CDR2 YYEEEE. The CDR3 region has the DNA TGCGCCAGCAGCCAAGATCCCCCCGGGGGGCGTGATGAAAAACTGTTTTTT. The encoded protein is CASSQDPPGGRDEKLFF.

This clonotype has only a few counts. J is TRBJ2-7 and V is TRBV4-1; the match to TRBD2 covers 7 bases. The CDR3 is 17 residues long. The trim removed 0 bases at V and 7 bases at J, leaving 15 bases unmatched. Germline V gene lookup returns CDR1 MGHRA and CDR2 YSYEKL. CDR3 in amino acids: CASSQDPAAAGEGEQYF. CDR3 sequence (DNA): TGCGCCAGCAGCCAAGATCCGGCCGCGGCGGGGGAAGGGGAGCAGTACTTC.

This clonotype was picked up many times. One end of the junction does not line up with germline, which may come from a read error. The chain uses TRBV7-3 and TRBJ2-1; 10 bases map to TRBD2. The CDR3 loop spans 15 amino acids. CDR1 is SGHTA and CDR2 is FQGTGA in the germline V gene. CDR3 in amino acids: CASSVFSGGANKQFF. The CDR3 DNA reads TGTGCCAGCAGCGTCTTCAGCGGGGGGGCCAATAAGCAGTTCTTC.

This clonotype has just a few counts. V usage is TRBV6-1 and J usage is TRBJ1-5; no clear D. The germline gives CDR1 MNHNS, CDR2 SASEGT. The CDR3 has 13 residues. Trimming pared 7 bases from V and 1 base from J, leaving 8 bases between. CDR3 nucleotide sequence: TGTGCCAGCATCACGGGGAGCAATCAGCCCCAGCATTTT. Residues: CASITGSNQPQHF.

This clonotype was detected a few times. The chain has TRBV6-1 and TRBJ2-6; D remains unclear. Looked up from germline, CDR1 is MNHNS and CDR2 is SASEGT. V lost 11 bases and J lost 0, with 11 bases in between. The CDR3 runs to 14 residues. CDR3 coding DNA: TGTGCCTCCCATGGCCCCTCTGGGGCCAACGTCCTGACTTTC. Its protein is CASHGPSGANVLTF.

At least ten counts were recorded for this clonotype. V and J are TRBV6-2 or TRBV6-3 and TRBJ2-1; D is ambiguous. Germline loops: CDR1 MNHEY, CDR2 SVGEGT. The CDR3 is 16 residues long. V lost 0 bases and J 0 bases, leaving 9 bases between the germline ends. CDR3: CASSYSPRGSYNEQFF. The CDR3 DNA sequence: TGTGCCAGCAGTTACTCACCCCGCGGCTCCTACAATGAGCAGTTCTTC.

This clonotype has a handful of counts. The chain has TRBV27 and TRBJ1-4; no firm D call. This CDR3 is built from 18 residues. Germline CDR1 is MNHEY and CDR2 is SMNVEV (reference sequence). V gave up 5 bases and J gave up 3 bases, with 22 bases separating them. CDR3 in amino acids: CASSPTGKKRQANEKLFF. The CDR3 bases are TGTGCCAGCAGTCCGACCGGGAAAAAACGGCAAGCTAATGAAAAACTGTTTTTT.

This clonotype was observed many times. J is TRBJ1-2 and V is TRBV12-3 or TRBV12-4; D is unresolved. V was cut by 6 bases and J by 6 bases, with 14 bases left in between. The CDR3 contains 13 residues. CDR3 nucleotides: TGTGCCAGCAGCCCTAGAGGGCAGGATGGCTACACCTTC. Encoded protein: CASSPRGQDGYTF.

V and J are TRBV6-1 and TRBJ2-3; TRBD1 is a possible D gene (6 bases). The CDR3 consists of 16 residues. Trimming left V 7 bases short and J 2 bases short, with 19 bases between. From germline, CDR1 is MNHNS and CDR2 SASEGT. CDR3 protein: CASKRYGTTDTDTQYF. In nucleotides, the CDR3 is TGTGCCAGCAAGAGGTACGGGACAACAGACACAGATACGCAGTATTTT.

This chain links TRBV6-1 with TRBJ1-1; possibly TRBD1 for D (6 bases). CDR3 length: 14 residues. The germline V gene has CDR1 MNHNS and CDR2 SASEGT. Trimming left V 7 bases short and J 8 bases short, with 20 bases between. CDR3 residues: CASTWTEVSVEAFF. In DNA, the CDR3 is TGTGCCAGCACCTGGACAGAAGTTTCTGTGGAAGCTTTCTTT.

The V call is TRBV2, the J call TRBJ2-3; D unresolved. Trimming shortened V by 5 bases and J by 5 bases, and 11 bases separated the two germline ends. CDR1 is SNHLY and CDR2 is FYNNEI in the germline V gene. CDR3 size: 13 residues. The CDR3 spells CASSSPIQDTQYF. The CDR3 DNA reads TGTGCCAGCAGTTCCCCTATCCAAGATACGCAGTATTTT.

This clonotype has at least ten counts. V usage is TRBV27 and J usage is TRBJ1-5; no reliable D call. Trimming removed 3 bases at V and 3 bases at J, with 6 bases between. This CDR3 contains 13 residues. CDR1 is MNHEY, CDR2 SMNVEV, per germline (reference sequence). CDR3 DNA: TGTGCCAGCAGTTTGCAGGCCAATCAGCCCCAGCATTTT. Translating gives CASSLQANQPQHF.

With respect to this clonotype: A much larger clone lies a single base off, so this may be a read error. V usage is TRBV7-6 and J usage is TRBJ2-3; D gene uncertain. Germline assignment: CDR1 SGHVS and CDR2 FNYEAQ. V lost 4 bases to trimming and J lost 8 bases, with 19 bases between them. The CDR3 loop spans 15 amino acids. This chain's CDR3 is CASSYTGPPTGTQYF. The CDR3 DNA follows: TGTGCCAGCAGCTACACCGGGCCCCCCACGGGTACGCAGTATTTT.

The chain joins TRBV19 to TRBJ2-3, with D perhaps TRBD1 (5 bases). The CDR3 extends over 17 amino acids. Trimming removed 4 bases at V and 2 bases at J, with 19 bases between. The germline V gene encodes CDR1 LNHDA and CDR2 SQIVND (reference sequence). The CDR3 DNA sequence: TGTGCCAGTAGTACCGGCAAGGGGTCCTCTCTCACAGATACGCAGTATTTT. Translated: CASSTGKGSSLTDTQYF.

This clonotype was found a few times. The genes are TRBV27 and TRBJ2-5, with a weak D call TRBD2 (5 bases). Trimming took 4 bases from V and 7 from J, leaving 10 bases between them. The germline V gene encodes CDR1 MNHEY and CDR2 SMNVEV (reference sequence). This CDR3 has 12 residues. The CDR3 sequence is CASSSPGGTQYF. CDR3 nucleotides: TGTGCCAGCAGTTCCCCCGGAGGGACCCAGTACTTC.

This clonotype was found many times. This rearrangement joins TRBV29-1 to TRBJ2-3, with 11 bases identical to TRBD2. Unmatched junction bases numbered 2, after V lost 4 bases and J lost 2 bases. The CDR3 length is 14 residues. Germline V gives CDR1 SQVTM, CDR2 ANQGSEA. CDR3 DNA sequence: TGCAGCGTTGTACTAGCGGGGGTCACAGATACGCAGTATTTT. Encoded protein: CSVVLAGVTDTQYF.